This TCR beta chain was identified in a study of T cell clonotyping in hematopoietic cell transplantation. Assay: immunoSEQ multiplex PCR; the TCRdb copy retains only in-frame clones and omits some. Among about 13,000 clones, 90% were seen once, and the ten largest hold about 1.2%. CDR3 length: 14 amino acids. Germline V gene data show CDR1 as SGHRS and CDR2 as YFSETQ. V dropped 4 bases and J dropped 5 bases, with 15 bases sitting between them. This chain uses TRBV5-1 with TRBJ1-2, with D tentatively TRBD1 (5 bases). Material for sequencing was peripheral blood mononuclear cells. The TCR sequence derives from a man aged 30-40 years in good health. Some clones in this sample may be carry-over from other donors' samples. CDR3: CASSPGTEEYGYTF. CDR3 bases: TGCGCCAGCAGCCCCGGGACGGAGGAGTATGGCTACACCTTC.